The 31 T cell receptor beta chains below were found in one sample sequenced in a study of T-cell reconstitution after alpha-beta-depleted transplantation in children. Unique molecular identifiers were used in preparing the TCRbeta library. TCRdb reprocessed the PCR reads with MiXCR, giving one entry per CDR3 protein. The sample lists about a million distinct CDR3 sequences; about 31% were seen once. This specimen was PBMCs, mostly from graft donor cells, taken 360 days after TCRalphabeta/CD19-depleted stem cell transplant. The source is a boy younger than two who had a stem cell transplant for SCID, so the T cells may come from the graft donor.

This clonotype appeared a few times. The chain employs TRBV20-1 and TRBJ1-5; 7 bases match TRBD1. The CDR3 is 14 amino acids. CDR1 and CDR2 from the germline V gene are DFQATT and SNEGSKA (reference sequence). After removal of 5 bases from V and 6 bases from J, the junction contained 10 bases not matched to a gene. CDR3 coding DNA: TGCAGTGCTGGAAATCAACAGGGGATTCAGCCCCAGCATTTT. It translates to CSAGNQQGIQPQHF.

The CDR3 loop is CASSLIGGPSTDTQYF. The CDR3 DNA follows: TGTGCCAGCAGCTTGATAGGGGGCCCTAGCACAGATACGCAGTATTTT. The rearrangement uses TRBV5-6 and TRBJ2-3; 7 positions agree with TRBD1. The CDR3 sequence is 16 residues long. Germline V CDR1 and CDR2: SGHDT, YYEEEE. V was pared by 1 base and J by 0 bases, with 5 bases of the junction left unmatched.

This clonotype was counted only a few times. The CDR3, as DNA: TGCAGTGCCCTCCGGAGGGGTGGAGGGCTCGCTTTCTTT. Its translation: CSALRRGGGLAFF. This chain joins TRBV20-1 and TRBJ1-1, with a weak D call TRBD1 (5 bases). The germline V gene has CDR1 DFQATT and CDR2 SNEGSKA (reference sequence). Deletions cut 6 bases from V and 11 bases from J, with 22 bases between. The CDR3 totals 13 residues.

This sequence joins TRBV12-3 or TRBV12-4 and TRBJ1-5; 7 bases agree with TRBD1. V lost 1 base, J lost 7 bases, and 7 bases stayed unmatched. The CDR3 has 15 amino acids. The CDR3 loop is CASSLEEGAGQPQHF. The CDR3 DNA reads TGTGCCAGCAGTTTAGAGGAGGGGGCCGGGCAGCCCCAGCATTTT.

This clonotype was detected a few times. Relative to the germline gene, one junction end is altered; a read error may explain this. This chain links TRBV24-1 with TRBJ2-1, with TRBD1 identical over 9 bases. The CDR3 consists of 14 residues. The germline CDR1 and CDR2 sequences are KGHDR and SFDVKD. The CDR3 loop is CATSPGTGYSEQFF. CDR3 nucleotides: TGTGCCACCAGTCCCGGGACAGGGTACAGTGAGCAGTTCTTC.

The gene calls are TRBV29-1 and TRBJ2-3; 7 nucleotides agree with TRBD1. The CDR3 has 14 residues. Trimming took 6 bases from V and 3 from J; bases not matched to a gene: 9. Germline values: CDR1 SQVTM, CDR2 ANQGSEA. CDR3 residues: CSVPDRVRTDTQYF. The CDR3 DNA follows: TGCAGCGTCCCTGACAGGGTGCGGACAGATACGCAGTATTTT.

The chain is built from TRBV7-8 and TRBJ2-5; 7 bases match TRBD2. CDR1 is SGHVS and CDR2 is FQNEAQ in the germline V gene. V shed 3 bases and J 4 bases; nucleotides not matched to a gene: 8. The CDR3 is made up of 15 amino acids. In DNA form, the CDR3 reads TGTGCCAGCAGCTTGCCGGGGGGACTCGTAGAGACCCAGTACTTC. This gives the protein CASSLPGGLVETQYF.

V and J are TRBV12-3 or TRBV12-4 and TRBJ2-7; D not resolved. The ends were cut back, 3 bases at V and 7 bases at J, with 13 bases in the middle. There are 13 residues in the CDR3. CDR3 sequence: CASSLTQTGEQYF. The CDR3 nucleotides read TGTGCCAGCAGTTTGACACAGACCGGGGAGCAGTACTTC.

This clonotype showed up just a few times. The chain combines TRBV30 with TRBJ1-1; maybe TRBD1 (5 bases). CDR1 and CDR2 from the germline V gene are GTSNPN and SVGIG (reference sequence). This CDR3 is built from 11 residues. V lost 4 bases to trimming and J lost 6 bases, with 9 bases between them. DNA for the CDR3: TGTGCCTGGATCAGGGTCCCTGAAGCTTTCTTT. Its protein product is CAWIRVPEAFF.

The rearrangement links TRBV12-3 or TRBV12-4 to TRBJ2-2; TRBD2 matches at 10 bases. The J segment lost 0 bases and the V segment lost 3 bases, leaving 4 bases of the junction unmatched. The CDR3 covers 17 residues. The CDR3 DNA is TGTGCCAGCAGTTTCATTAGCGGGGGGCCGAACACCGGGGAGCTGTTTTTT. Translated: CASSFISGGPNTGELFF.

This sequence joins TRBV2 and TRBJ1-4; D ambiguous. The CDR3 consists of 13 residues. With 3 bases removed from V and 0 bases from J, the gap between germline ends came to 2 bases. The germline gives CDR1 SNHLY, CDR2 FYNNEI. The CDR3 sequence is CASSDATNEKLFF. As DNA, the CDR3 is TGTGCCAGCAGTGATGCAACTAATGAAAAACTGTTTTTT.

This chain connects TRBV12-3 or TRBV12-4 to TRBJ1-5; D uncertain. V lost 2 bases to trimming and J lost 0 bases, with 8 bases between them. This CDR3 spans 15 amino acids. The CDR3 sequence is CASSLRPNSNQPQHF. CDR3 coding DNA: TGTGCCAGCAGTTTACGGCCGAATAGCAATCAGCCCCAGCATTTT.

This clonotype was observed once. V is TRBV7-8 and J is TRBJ2-7, with D possibly TRBD2 on 6 matching bases. Trimming shortened V by 3 bases and J by 7 bases, and 13 bases separated the two germline ends. The CDR3 covers 13 residues. Germline V gene sequence: CDR1 SGHVS, CDR2 FQNEAQ. The CDR3 DNA reads TGTGCCAGCAGCTTGAGGGAGGACGGGGAGCAGTACTTC. Protein: CASSLREDGEQYF.

V gene TRBV28 combines with J gene TRBJ2-1; 9 nucleotides agree with TRBD1. V lost 1 base to trimming and J lost 7 bases; unmatched junction nucleotides: 11. Per germline, CDR1 MDHEN and CDR2 SYDVKM. The CDR3 has 17 amino acids. The CDR3 protein is CASSLYLKDRGRNEQFF. Written as DNA, the CDR3 is TGTGCCAGCAGTTTATACCTTAAGGACAGGGGTAGAAATGAGCAGTTCTTC.

This clonotype was seen a few times. The chain employs TRBV20-1 and TRBJ2-1; D might be TRBD2 (5 bases). The V and J ends lost 1 base and 7 bases respectively, with 17 bases between them. CDR1 is DFQATT, CDR2 SNEGSKA, per germline (reference sequence). The CDR3 runs 15 residues. Here the CDR3 DNA reads TGCAGTGCTAGAGTCGGACTGTCCGATGGGAATGAGCAGTTCTTC. This codes for CSARVGLSDGNEQFF.

This clonotype has at least ten counts. The chain employs TRBV2 and TRBJ2-7; D remains unclear. Germline values: CDR1 SNHLY, CDR2 FYNNEI. This CDR3 spans 11 amino acids. Trimming took off 4 bases at V and 1 base at J, with 2 bases between the two ends. The CDR3 loop reads CASSGSYEQYF. The DNA for the CDR3 is TGTGCCAGCAGTGGTTCCTACGAGCAGTACTTC.

In the case of this clonotype: Compared with germline, one end of the junction differs, possibly owing to a read error. The chain couples TRBV12-3 or TRBV12-4 to TRBJ1-6; D not resolved. The CDR3 consists of 17 residues. The CDR3: CASSLASGSSYNSPLHF. The DNA of the CDR3 is TGTGCCAGCAGTCTAGCCTCGGGGAGCTCCTATAATTCACCCCTCCACTTT.

This clonotype occurred a few times. CDR3: CSVENRSAGANVLTF. The CDR3 DNA follows: TGCAGCGTTGAAAACAGGTCGGCTGGGGCCAACGTCCTGACTTTC. The V call is TRBV29-1, the J call TRBJ2-6; D possibly corresponds to TRBD1 (5 bases). V lost 2 bases and J 2 bases, leaving 10 bases between the germline ends. CDR1 and CDR2 from the germline V gene are SQVTM and ANQGSEA. The CDR3 extends over 15 amino acids.

This clonotype has only a few counts. V is TRBV12-3 or TRBV12-4 and J is TRBJ2-1; TRBD2 aligns across 7 bases. The CDR3 has 16 residues. Losses at the gene ends were 2 bases for V and 2 bases for J; bases not matched to a gene: 6. The CDR3 protein is CASSLRAGVAYNEQFF. The CDR3 DNA follows: TGTGCCAGCAGTTTACGGGCGGGGGTGGCCTACAATGAGCAGTTCTTC.

In its sample, this clonotype was seen once. V usage is TRBV6-1 and J usage is TRBJ2-2; 10 bases match TRBD1. The CDR3 length is 15 residues. The junction had 6 bases not matched to a gene; V was cut back by 6 bases and J by 5 bases. Germline assignment: CDR1 MNHNS and CDR2 SASEGT. Here the CDR3 DNA reads TGTGCCAGCAGACCTGACAGGGGGCGGACCGGGGAGCTGTTTTTT. This sequence encodes CASRPDRGRTGELFF.

This clonotype has more than one count but fewer than ten. The chain carries TRBV4-1 and TRBJ2-1; maybe TRBD2 (7 bases). CDR1 is MGHRA, CDR2 YSYEKL, per germline. V lost 0 bases and J lost 0, with 12 bases in between. CDR3 length: 17 amino acids. As DNA, the CDR3 is TGCGCCAGCAGCCAAGATGGAGGGGGGGCCTCCTACAATGAGCAGTTCTTC. Its protein is CASSQDGGGASYNEQFF.

The V and J genes are TRBV7-9 and TRBJ1-1; TRBD1 is a possible D gene (5 bases). The CDR3 is made up of 15 amino acids. Trimming took off 2 bases at V and 2 bases at J, with 12 bases between the two ends. Germline V gives CDR1 SEHNR, CDR2 FQNEAQ (reference sequence). The CDR3 DNA sequence: TGTGCCAGCAGCTTATTACAGGCCCTAAACACTGAAGCTTTCTTT. This codes for CASSLLQALNTEAFF.

This chain links TRBV25-1 with TRBJ2-5, with 8 nucleotides matching TRBD1. V trimming: 7 bases; J trimming: 7 bases; junction bases outside the gene matches: 11. The CDR3 loop spans 14 amino acids. The V gene's germline CDR1 is MGHDK and CDR2 SYGVNS. The CDR3 spells CASTPWTGRVTQYF. For the CDR3, the DNA is TGTGCCAGCACCCCGTGGACAGGGCGGGTGACCCAGTACTTC.

There are a few counts of this clonotype. The chain joins TRBV5-1 to TRBJ2-7, with D perhaps given as TRBD1 or TRBD2 (5 bases each). Germline V gene lookup returns CDR1 SGHRS and CDR2 YFSETQ. Trimming cost V 6 bases and J 2 bases, with 15 bases left between them. This CDR3 spans 14 amino acids. The CDR3 sequence is CASKARDRAYEQYF. Here the CDR3 DNA reads TGCGCCAGCAAGGCTCGGGACCGAGCCTACGAGCAGTACTTC.

This chain joins TRBV6-5 and TRBJ1-3; 9 bases map to TRBD1. Germline V gene lookup returns CDR1 MNHEY and CDR2 SVGAGI. The length of the CDR3 is 17 residues. Germline trimming cut 4 bases from V and 3 bases from J; bases unmatched to any gene: 10. The CDR3 nucleotides read TGTGCCAGCAGTTCCACACAGGGGGCGCATGGTGGAAACACCATATATTTT. Its protein is CASSSTQGAHGGNTIYF.

This clonotype has ten or more counts. The genes are TRBV12-3 or TRBV12-4 and TRBJ1-2, with a weak D call TRBD1 (5 bases). With 2 bases removed from V and 0 bases from J, the gap between germline ends came to 10 bases. The CDR3 has 15 residues. The CDR3 sequence: CASSLSGTPNYGYTF. The CDR3, as DNA: TGTGCCAGCAGTTTATCAGGGACCCCTAACTATGGCTACACCTTC.

The CDR3 reads CASSRGIYNEQFF. CDR3 DNA sequence: TGCGCCAGCAGCCGAGGAATTTACAATGAGCAGTTCTTC. The rearrangement links TRBV4-1 to TRBJ2-1; D unclear. Germline CDR1 reads MGHRA; CDR2 reads YSYEKL. The CDR3 sequence is 13 residues long. The V end lost 4 bases, the J end lost 4 bases, and 8 bases lay between the germline ends.

There are a few counts of this clonotype. This chain connects TRBV7-2 to TRBJ2-6; unclear D gene. V lost 0 bases to trimming and J lost 3 bases, with 15 bases between them. Germline CDR1 SGHTA, CDR2 FQGNSA. The CDR3 sequence is 18 residues long. CDR3 DNA: TGTGCCAGCAGCTTAGCAGTACTCCGTTCGGGTGGGGCCAACGTCCTGACTTTC. Protein sequence: CASSLAVLRSGGANVLTF.

The rearrangement uses TRBV5-1 and TRBJ2-5, with 7 positions matching TRBD1. With 2 bases clipped from V and 4 bases from J, the junction kept 5 bases outside the gene matches. The CDR3 consists of 14 residues. Per germline, CDR1 SGHRS and CDR2 YFSETQ. CDR3 in DNA: TGCGCCAGCAGCTTCGGTAACAGGGGAGAGACCCAGTACTTC. It yields the protein CASSFGNRGETQYF.

The rearrangement joins TRBV6-2 or TRBV6-3 to TRBJ1-1; D is uncertain. Germline V gene sequence: CDR1 MNHEY, CDR2 SVGEGT. The CDR3 has 16 residues. Trimming left V 5 bases short and J 2 bases short, with 18 bases between. For the CDR3, the DNA is TGTGCCAGCAGTGCCGAACCGCCGATCAGAAACACTGAAGCTTTCTTT. Translated, it gives CASSAEPPIRNTEAFF.

V is TRBV12-3 or TRBV12-4 and J is TRBJ2-2; tentatively, D is TRBD1 or TRBD2 (6 bases each). V was clipped by 5 bases and J by 6 bases, with 19 bases between them. The CDR3 is 16 amino acids. Here the CDR3 DNA reads TGTGCCAGCAGTAGGGGGGCCAGGGGATTCTCCGGGGAGCTGTTTTTT. Amino acid sequence: CASSRGARGFSGELFF.